Following are 27 T cell receptor beta chains from one sample sequenced in a study of T cell responses to AZD1222 COVID-19 vaccine. Sequencing used immunoSEQ multiplex PCR; TCRdb keeps in-frame clones, though not all of them. The data hold roughly 150,000 clones, with 93% observed a single time. The specimen comprised peripheral blood, sampled on day 0 of AZD1222 vaccination. All receptors derive from an adult in good health.

CDR3 sequence reads: CASSPGAVLSGNTIYF. Here the CDR3 DNA reads TGTGCCAGTAGTCCCGGGGCGGTCCTCTCTGGAAACACCATATATTTT. V usage is TRBV19 and J usage is TRBJ1-3; D is perhaps TRBD1 (5 bases). Trimming left V 5 bases short and J 0 bases short, with 14 bases between. The length of the CDR3 is 16 residues. Germline V CDR1 and CDR2: LNHDA, SQIVND (reference sequence).

This clone has only a few counts. The J gene is TRBJ1-2, the V gene TRBV21-1; the table's D call, TRBD1, was not checked against the DNA. TRBV21-1 represents a pseudogene. The CDR3 is 14 amino acids. The CDR3 reads CASSSHRANYGYTF. The CDR3, as DNA: TGTGCCAGCAGCAGCCACAGGGCTAACTATGGCTACACCTTC.

This chain connects TRBV25-1 to TRBJ2-7, with TRBD2 identical over 13 bases. Trimming cost V 3 bases and J 3 bases; bases outside gene matches: 2. CDR1 MGHDK and CDR2 SYGVNS come from the germline V gene. The CDR3 is made up of 15 amino acids. The CDR3 bases are TGTGCCAGCAGTGATGGACTAGCGGGAGTCTACGAGCAGTACTTC. Its translation is CASSDGLAGVYEQYF.

The chain combines TRBV10-3 with TRBJ1-5, with TRBD1 as a possible D gene (5 bases). V lost 6 bases and J lost 1, with 13 bases in between. The length of the CDR3 is 15 residues. Germline CDR1 ENHRY, CDR2 SYGVKD. The CDR3, as DNA: TGTGCCATCAGGATGAGCGGGGGAAGCAATCAGCCCCAGCATTTT. Translating it yields CAIRMSGGSNQPQHF.

The chain has TRBV7-9 and TRBJ1-2; D uncertain. Trimming shortened V by 5 bases and J by 4 bases, and 17 bases separated the two germline ends. The CDR3 runs 15 residues. The germline V gene encodes CDR1 SEHNR and CDR2 FQNEAQ (reference sequence). The CDR3 region is CASSPAPKAGYGYTF. CDR3 DNA: TGTGCCAGCAGCCCCGCCCCAAAGGCCGGCTATGGCTACACCTTC.

The chain combines TRBV19 with TRBJ1-1; no definite D call. CDR3 length equals 12 residues. V was cut by 1 base and J by 6 bases, with 6 bases left in between. The V gene's germline CDR1 is LNHDA and CDR2 SQIVND (reference sequence). CDR3 sequence: CASSIGNSEAFF. The CDR3 DNA follows: TGTGCCAGTAGTATAGGAAACTCTGAAGCTTTCTTT.

In this sample, this clone turned up once. This sequence joins TRBV7-2 and TRBJ2-3; 10 bases are shared with TRBD2. After removal of 1 base from V and 1 base from J, the junction contained 2 bases not matched to a gene. The CDR3 spans 16 residues. Germline V gene sequence: CDR1 SGHTA, CDR2 FQGNSA. The CDR3 sequence is CASSLGLAGGTDTQYF. CDR3 nucleotide sequence: TGTGCCAGCAGCTTAGGTCTAGCGGGGGGCACAGATACGCAGTATTTT.

The chain has TRBV7-9 and TRBJ1-2; no reliable D call. This CDR3 has 14 residues. Trimming took 0 bases from V and 6 from J, leaving 11 bases between them. Germline values: CDR1 SEHNR, CDR2 FQNEAQ (reference sequence). DNA of the CDR3: TGTGCCAGCAGCTTAGCGCTGGGGTCTAATGGCTACACCTTC. Protein product: CASSLALGSNGYTF.

The rearrangement uses TRBV6-5 and TRBJ1-5, with D possibly matching TRBD1 (5 bases). This CDR3 region has 14 residues. V lost 2 bases, J lost 8 bases, and 13 bases lay in between. Germline assignment: CDR1 MNHEY and CDR2 SVGAGI. In DNA form, the CDR3 reads TGTGCCAGCAGTTACGGGCAGGGCATAGAGCCCCAGCATTTT. Its translation: CASSYGQGIEPQHF.

The rearrangement joins TRBV6-5 to TRBJ1-4, with a possible D match to TRBD1 (5 bases). The germline V gene encodes CDR1 MNHEY and CDR2 SVGAGI. The CDR3 contains 15 residues. The V end was cut by 5 bases, the J end by 0 bases, with 10 bases between. This CDR3 is CASSLQGATNEKLFF. The DNA for the CDR3 is TGTGCCAGCAGTCTCCAGGGTGCAACTAATGAAAAACTGTTTTTT.

This clone was counted a single time. The chain couples TRBV11-2 to TRBJ1-1, with D unclear. This CDR3 comprises 13 residues. CDR1 SGHAT and CDR2 FQNNGV come from the germline V gene. The V end was cut by 0 bases, the J end by 6 bases, with 8 bases between. CDR3 bases: TGTGCCAGCAGCTTAGATCCGGGAGCTGAAGCTTTCTTT. The encoded protein is CASSLDPGAEAFF.

The genes are TRBV10-3 and TRBJ1-4; perhaps TRBD1 as D (5 bases). Trimming pared 10 bases from V and 8 bases from J, leaving 17 bases between. CDR3 length equals 13 residues. Germline assignment: CDR1 ENHRY and CDR2 SYGVKD. In DNA form, the CDR3 reads TGTGCCACCCGACAGTCCGAGGCGGAAAAACTGTTTTTT. Its protein product is CATRQSEAEKLFF.

V is TRBV6-5 and J is TRBJ1-1; D is undetermined. Germline V gives CDR1 MNHEY, CDR2 SVGAGI. CDR3 length: 11 amino acids. V gave up 7 bases and J gave up 11 bases, with 14 bases separating them. CDR3 DNA: TGTGCCAGCATTGGGCGGAGGAAGGCTTTCTTT. Translating it yields CASIGRRKAFF.

The chain links TRBV3-1 (or the pseudogene TRBV3-2) to TRBJ2-7, with TRBD1 matching over 10 bases. V lost 1 base, J lost 4 bases, and 16 bases stayed unmatched. The CDR3 runs 19 residues. Germline CDR1 LGHDT, CDR2 YNNKEL (reference sequence). This CDR3 is CASSQVTLADRGHQYEQYF. The CDR3 DNA reads TGTGCCAGCAGCCAAGTGACACTCGCAGACAGGGGGCATCAGTACGAGCAGTACTTC.

This sequence joins TRBV18 and TRBJ2-1; 12 bases fit TRBD1. The germline V gene encodes CDR1 KGHSH and CDR2 LQKENI. The V segment lost 5 bases and the J segment 7 bases; nucleotides outside the gene matches: 9. The CDR3 loop spans 16 amino acids. The CDR3 is CASSNTGTGGRNEQFF. The DNA of the CDR3 is TGTGCCAGCTCAAACACCGGGACAGGGGGCCGGAATGAGCAGTTCTTC.

This clone was observed once. The chain carries TRBV5-5 and TRBJ1-6; D is unresolved. Germline CDR1 is SGHKS and CDR2 is YYEKEE (reference sequence). The V end was cut by 2 bases, the J end by 8 bases, with 5 bases between. The CDR3 has 12 residues. This CDR3 is CASSFGDSPLHF. The CDR3, as DNA: TGTGCCAGCAGCTTTGGTGATTCACCCCTCCACTTT.

Here the CDR3 DNA reads TGTGCCAGCAGCTTAGTAGGGAACAATCAGCCCCAGCATTTT. The encoded protein is CASSLVGNNQPQHF. V usage is TRBV7-8 and J usage is TRBJ1-5, with D unclear. Germline loops: CDR1 SGHVS, CDR2 FQNEAQ. The V gene lost 1 base and the J gene lost 3 bases, with 7 bases spanning the gap. The CDR3 sequence is 14 residues long.

The J gene is TRBJ1-2, the V gene TRBV29-1; 12 nucleotides align to TRBD1. The trim removed 0 bases at V and 3 bases at J, leaving 8 bases unmatched. This CDR3 spans 17 amino acids. Germline assignment: CDR1 SQVTM and CDR2 ANQGSEA. The CDR3 DNA reads TGCAGCGTTGAAGAGGGGACAGGGGGCGACTTGGACTATGGCTACACCTTC. It codes for CSVEEGTGGDLDYGYTF.

The rearrangement joins TRBV7-2 to TRBJ1-5; 7 bases agree with TRBD1. V shed 1 base and J 2 bases; nucleotides not matched to a gene: 5. The germline V gene encodes CDR1 SGHTA and CDR2 FQGNSA. The CDR3 covers 16 residues. The CDR3 region is CASSLETGVGNQPQHF. The CDR3 DNA reads as TGTGCCAGCAGCTTAGAAACAGGGGTTGGCAATCAGCCCCAGCATTTT.

V gene TRBV11-2 combines with J gene TRBJ2-7; D remains ambiguous. V shed 3 bases and J shed 2 bases, with 8 bases lying between them. Per germline, CDR1 SGHAT and CDR2 FQNNGV. The CDR3 is 13 residues long. The CDR3 nucleotides read TGTGCCAGCAGCTTTGGCAGAGCCTACGAGCAGTACTTC. Its translation: CASSFGRAYEQYF.

The chain is built from TRBV28 and TRBJ1-2; D not resolved. The germline V gene has CDR1 MDHEN and CDR2 SYDVKM. Trimming took off 3 bases at V and 2 bases at J, with 13 bases between the two ends. CDR3 length: 15 residues. CDR3 loop: CASSFPKGPNYGYTF. The CDR3 DNA is TGTGCCAGCAGTTTCCCCAAGGGCCCGAACTATGGCTACACCTTC.

The chain joins TRBV6-5 to TRBJ2-7, with D hard to call. The CDR3 spans 14 residues. Germline V gives CDR1 MNHEY, CDR2 SVGAGI. Trimming cost V 6 bases and J 6 bases, with 18 bases left between them. The CDR3 DNA reads TGTGCCAGCAGCCGCGACCCAACCCCTGGCGAGCAGTACTTC. The encoded protein is CASSRDPTPGEQYF.

V and J are TRBV18 and TRBJ1-2, with D possibly TRBD1 on 5 matching bases. Germline V lookup: CDR1 KGHSH, CDR2 LQKENI. The CDR3 spans 16 residues. V was pared by 0 bases and J by 7 bases, with 18 bases between. The chain's CDR3 is CASSPPQGVAARGYTF. The CDR3 region has the DNA TGTGCCAGCTCACCACCGCAGGGAGTGGCCGCCCGTGGCTACACCTTC.

This chain uses TRBV24-1 with TRBJ2-7; D gene uncertain. V lost 5 bases and J lost 3, with 4 bases in between. CDR3 length: 11 amino acids. Germline V lookup: CDR1 KGHDR, CDR2 SFDVKD. CDR3 bases: TGTGCCACCAGTGGAGGCTACGAGCAGTACTTC. Residues: CATSGGYEQYF.

This chain joins TRBV9 and TRBJ2-3; D might be TRBD2 (7 bases). CDR3 length: 16 residues. Trimming pared 6 bases from V and 2 bases from J, leaving 19 bases between. CDR1 is SGDLS and CDR2 is YYNGEE in the germline V gene. CDR3 in DNA: TGTGCCAGCACCAAGGGGGGGAGCATCGACACAGATACGCAGTATTTT. This codes for CASTKGGSIDTDTQYF.

CDR3 bases: TGTGCCAGCAGCCCCCGGGATAGTTCCTCTGGAAACACCATATATTTT. Protein sequence: CASSPRDSSSGNTIYF. This chain links TRBV7-8 with TRBJ1-3; no reliable D call. Trimming removed 5 bases from V and 0 bases from J, with 14 bases in between. This CDR3 region has 16 residues. Looked up from germline, CDR1 is SGHVS and CDR2 is FQNEAQ.

The rearrangement joins TRBV28 to TRBJ2-7; 7 bases line up with TRBD1. The CDR3 sequence is 12 residues long. The J segment lost 10 bases and the V segment lost 1 base, leaving 4 bases of the junction unmatched. Germline assignment: CDR1 MDHEN and CDR2 SYDVKM. CDR3 residues: CASSLYGDSQYF. In nucleotides, the CDR3 is TGTGCCAGCAGTTTATACGGGGACAGTCAGTACTTC. Filled out from reference TRBV28 and TRBJ2-7, the complete variable domain reads DVKVTQSSRYLVKRTGEKVFLECVQDMDHENMFWYRQDPGLGLRLIYFSYDVKMKEKGDIPEGYSVSREKKERFSLILESASTNQTSMYLCASSLYGDSQYFGPGTRLTVT.